A single T cell receptor beta chain is shown here with its context. The record originates from a study of shared clonotypes between healthy human individuals. The repertoire was sequenced with immunoSEQ multiplex PCR; TCRdb's copy has only in-frame clones and lacks some. This sample yields a few million clones, of which 93% are seen a single time; 0.39% belongs to the top ten. CDR3 length equals 15 residues. V lost 4 bases and J 0 bases, leaving 11 bases between the germline ends. Germline V gene data show CDR1 as SGHDT and CDR2 as YYEEEE. This chain uses TRBV5-6 with TRBJ1-3; D not resolved. Sequencing was done on a sample of naive CD4+ T cells from PBMCs. Subset here: CD45RA+ positively selected. The receptor comes from a man younger than 35 in good health. Some clones in this sample may be carry-over from other donors' samples. Written as DNA, the CDR3 is TGTGCCAGCAGCCCACCTATCGGCTCTGGAAACACCATATATTTT. This encodes CASSPPIGSGNTIYF.